These 28 T cell receptor beta chains share one sample of origin, sequenced in a study of spatial heterogeneity in lung cancer. Each CDR3 protein gets one entry after TCRdb re-called the 5' RACE reads with MiXCR. The sample comprises some 120,000 distinct CDR3 sequences, 12% of which are singletons, and around 17% rests with the top ten. The time point here: blood at routine non-recurrence follow-up after resection. Tumor, nontumor lung or frozen PBMC supplied whole RNA that was sequenced unsorted. Sequenced material: PBMCs, taken at follow-up. These receptors were taken from a male donor with early-stage non-small cell lung cancer.

This clonotype was seen a few times. CDR3: CASSPGTFTYNEQFF. The CDR3 DNA follows: TGTGCCAGCAGTCCCGGGACATTTACCTACAATGAGCAGTTCTTC. J is TRBJ2-1 and V is TRBV28, with D tentatively TRBD1 (6 bases). V lost 5 bases and J 2 bases, leaving 13 bases between the germline ends. Germline lookup yields CDR1 MDHEN and CDR2 SYDVKM. This CDR3 spans 15 amino acids.

Many counts were recorded for this clonotype. The rearrangement joins TRBV10-3 to TRBJ2-4, with TRBD1 identical over 12 bases. This CDR3 has 14 amino acids. Trimming cost V 6 bases and J 8 bases; bases outside gene matches: 5. The germline V gene encodes CDR1 ENHRY and CDR2 SYGVKD. The DNA for the CDR3 is TGTGCCATCAGCCAGGGACAGGGGGCTGACATTCAGTACTTC. Amino acid sequence: CAISQGQGADIQYF.

This clonotype was counted a few times. CDR3 protein: CASSQLHGVEQFF. DNA for the CDR3: TGCGCCAGCAGCCAGCTCCATGGGGTTGAGCAGTTCTTC. The V and J genes are TRBV4-3 and TRBJ2-1; D unclear. The germline V and J ends were trimmed by 3 bases and 9 bases, with 12 bases remaining between them. CDR3 length: 13 residues. Germline V gene lookup returns CDR1 LGHNA and CDR2 YSLEER.

In this sample, this clonotype turned up a few times. The rearrangement uses TRBV29-1 and TRBJ2-3; no definite D call. The CDR3 spans 10 residues. Germline loops: CDR1 SQVTM, CDR2 ANQGSEA. Trimming took off 0 bases at V and 7 bases at J, with 2 bases between the two ends. The CDR3, as DNA: TGCAGCGTTGAAGACCATACGCAGTATTTT. Protein product: CSVEDHTQYF.

This clonotype came up a few times. The chain joins TRBV9 to TRBJ2-3; TRBD1 agrees at 7 bases. The CDR3 contains 15 residues. The germline V gene has CDR1 SGDLS and CDR2 YYNGEE. J lost 5 bases, V lost 0 bases, and 6 bases had no gene match. This CDR3 reads CASSVGGGPVDTQYF. In DNA form, the CDR3 reads TGTGCCAGCAGCGTAGGAGGGGGCCCGGTAGATACGCAGTATTTT.

The sample holds many counts of this clonotype. The chain carries TRBV2 and TRBJ1-5, with 10 bases aligning to TRBD1. The germline V gene encodes CDR1 SNHLY and CDR2 FYNNEI. CDR3 length: 19 amino acids. Trimming at V came to 0 bases and at J to 1 base, leaving 9 bases not matched to a gene. In nucleotides, the CDR3 is TGTGCCAGCAGTGAAGCGCTTTGGGGGACAGGGGAAAGCAATCAGCCCCAGCATTTT. Encoded protein: CASSEALWGTGESNQPQHF.

This clonotype has at least ten counts. V gene TRBV12-3 or TRBV12-4 combines with J gene TRBJ2-1; 9 nucleotides agree with TRBD2. The CDR3 contains 13 residues. J was trimmed by 4 bases and V by 6 bases; bases with no gene match: 1. CDR3 in DNA: TGTGCCAGCAGGACTAGCGGTTACAATGAGCAGTTCTTC. Protein sequence: CASRTSGYNEQFF.

V is TRBV9 and J is TRBJ2-3; 15 nucleotides match TRBD2. The CDR3 covers 18 residues. The germline CDR1 and CDR2 sequences are SGDLS and YYNGEE. V shed 4 bases, J shed 1 base, and the junction held 7 bases outside the gene matches. This CDR3 is CASSPRTSGGAGTDTQYF. CDR3 sequence (DNA): TGTGCCAGCAGCCCTCGGACTAGCGGGGGGGCCGGCACAGATACGCAGTATTTT.

This chain uses TRBV6-2 or TRBV6-3 with TRBJ2-5; 9 bases match TRBD2. The CDR3 contains 17 residues. Looked up from germline, CDR1 is MNHEY and CDR2 is SVGEGT. The V gene end was trimmed by 8 bases and the J gene end by 3 bases; junction bases not matched to a gene: 16. CDR3 in amino acids: CASRSERGALPKETQYF. The CDR3, as DNA: TGTGCCAGCCGGTCAGAGCGGGGGGCCCTTCCTAAAGAGACCCAGTACTTC.

This clonotype showed up many times. The CDR3 sequence is CSARGTAERYGYTF. CDR3 coding DNA: TGCAGTGCTAGGGGGACAGCCGAAAGATATGGCTACACCTTC. The genes are TRBV20-1 and TRBJ1-2, with TRBD1 matching over 7 bases. CDR1 is DFQATT and CDR2 is SNEGSKA in the germline V gene (reference sequence). This CDR3 contains 14 residues. Trimming cost V 3 bases and J 5 bases; bases outside gene matches: 9.

This clonotype has at least ten counts. This sequence joins TRBV3-1 and TRBJ1-2, with TRBD1 as a possible D gene (5 bases). The CDR3 sequence is 17 residues long. Trimming took 4 bases from V and 2 from J, leaving 20 bases between them. Per the germline V gene, CDR1 is LGHDT and CDR2 is YNNKEL (reference sequence). In nucleotides, the CDR3 is TGTGCCAGCAGCCCCCTTGAGACCGTGGGGCCGAACTATGGCTACACCTTC. As protein: CASSPLETVGPNYGYTF.

In its sample, this clonotype was seen many times. The chain employs TRBV11-2 and TRBJ2-2; TRBD1 aligns across 7 bases. The CDR3 totals 15 residues. Trimming cost V 5 bases and J 10 bases; bases outside gene matches: 13. CDR1 SGHAT and CDR2 FQNNGV come from the germline V gene. The CDR3 DNA reads as TGTGCCAGCAGCGACTGGAGCCAGACAGGGTCGGAGCTGTTTTTT. Translated, it gives CASSDWSQTGSELFF.

This clonotype was seen more than once but under ten times. The rearrangement links TRBV6-1 to TRBJ2-3; no clear D. The V end lost 7 bases, the J end lost 4 bases, and 15 bases lay between the germline ends. The CDR3 loop spans 14 amino acids. The germline V gene has CDR1 MNHNS and CDR2 SASEGT. The DNA of the CDR3 is TGTGCCAGCACGATTGCAGGAAACGCAGATACGCAGTATTTT. Its translation: CASTIAGNADTQYF.

V and J are TRBV20-1 and TRBJ2-3; TRBD2 matches at 8 bases. V gave up 6 bases and J gave up 4 bases; unmatched junction bases: 6. The germline V gene encodes CDR1 DFQATT and CDR2 SNEGSKA (reference sequence). CDR3 length: 13 residues. CDR3 loop: CSAEGTSPDTQYF. The CDR3 nucleotides read TGCAGTGCAGAGGGGACTAGTCCAGATACGCAGTATTTT.

This clonotype was recorded many times. The chain recombines TRBV28 with TRBJ1-1; 8 positions agree with TRBD1. This CDR3 is 14 amino acids long. With 4 bases clipped from V and 1 base from J, the junction kept 2 bases outside the gene matches. Per germline, CDR1 MDHEN and CDR2 SYDVKM. CDR3 region: CASSSGQANTEAFF. In DNA form, the CDR3 reads TGTGCCAGCAGTTCGGGACAGGCGAACACTGAAGCTTTCTTT.

This clonotype has at least ten counts. This chain connects TRBV28 to TRBJ2-7; D is undetermined. The CDR3 loop spans 14 amino acids. V dropped 8 bases and J dropped 2 bases, with 16 bases sitting between them. The V gene's germline CDR1 is MDHEN and CDR2 SYDVKM. The CDR3 here is CASGFGARTYEQYF. In nucleotides, the CDR3 is TGTGCCAGCGGGTTTGGAGCCCGGACCTACGAGCAGTACTTC.

Ten or more counts support this clonotype. The chain recombines TRBV2 with TRBJ1-6; the match to TRBD1 covers 10 bases. The CDR3 contains 13 residues. Trimming cost V 6 bases and J 10 bases; bases outside gene matches: 3. Germline lookup yields CDR1 SNHLY and CDR2 FYNNEI. The CDR3 is CASRGDRGSPLHF. CDR3 DNA: TGTGCCAGCAGAGGGGACAGGGGATCACCCCTCCACTTT.

This chain uses TRBV7-3 with TRBJ2-1; either TRBD1 or TRBD2 may fit D (6 bases each). The CDR3 runs 12 residues. Germline-derived CDR1 and CDR2 are SGHTA and FQGTGA. The V and J ends lost 5 bases and 12 bases respectively, with 14 bases between them. The CDR3 sequence is CASSLRGLGQFF. In DNA form, the CDR3 reads TGTGCCAGCAGCCTCCGGGGGCTCGGGCAGTTCTTC. Full variable domain (rest looked up from reference TRBV7-3 and TRBJ2-1): GAGVSQTPSNKVTEKGKYVELRCDPISGHTALYWYRQSLGQGPEFLIYFQGTGAADDSGLPNDRFFAVRPEGSVSTLKIQRTERGDSAVYLCASSLRGLGQFFGPGTRLTVL.

This clonotype was picked up many times. V is TRBV29-1 and J is TRBJ2-2; D gene uncertain. Deletions cut 6 bases from V and 1 base from J, with 3 bases between. The germline CDR1 and CDR2 sequences are SQVTM and ANQGSEA. CDR3 length equals 11 residues. The CDR3 bases are TGCAGCGTCGGGAACACCGGGGAGCTGTTTTTT. This sequence encodes CSVGNTGELFF.

The chain recombines TRBV7-6 with TRBJ2-5; no firm D call. Germline assignment: CDR1 SGHVS and CDR2 FNYEAQ. The CDR3 consists of 12 residues. Deletions cut 5 bases from V and 0 bases from J, with 4 bases between. The DNA of the CDR3 is TGTGCCAGCAGCAAGTACCAAGAGACCCAGTACTTC. Translating gives CASSKYQETQYF.

The J gene is TRBJ2-6, the V gene TRBV11-3; perhaps TRBD1 as D (5 bases). Germline CDR1 is SGHNT and CDR2 is YENEEA. This CDR3 is built from 15 residues. The germline V and J ends were trimmed by 5 bases and 2 bases, with 10 bases remaining between them. The CDR3 DNA reads as TGTGCCAGCAGCACGCGACAGACTGGGGCCAACGTCCTGACTTTC. This codes for CASSTRQTGANVLTF.

The chain couples TRBV12-3 or TRBV12-4 to TRBJ1-1; 8 bases are a match to TRBD1. The junction had 9 bases not matched to a gene; V was cut back by 4 bases and J by 5 bases. This CDR3 is built from 15 residues. This chain's CDR3 is CASSWNQGAKTEAFF. CDR3 bases: TGTGCCAGCAGTTGGAATCAGGGGGCTAAAACTGAAGCTTTCTTT.

This chain joins TRBV4-2 and TRBJ2-5; D might be TRBD2 (7 bases). The CDR3 sequence is 16 residues long. V was trimmed by 3 bases and J by 3 bases, leaving 17 bases between them. Germline V gene sequence: CDR1 LGHNA, CDR2 YNFKEQ. The CDR3 sequence: CASSHFTGLAEETQYF. The DNA for the CDR3 is TGTGCCAGCAGCCATTTCACAGGGCTAGCGGAAGAGACCCAGTACTTC.

This clonotype was seen at least ten times. This chain joins TRBV27 and TRBJ1-6; 7 bases are a match to TRBD1. Germline V gives CDR1 MNHEY, CDR2 SMNVEV (reference sequence). CDR3 size: 14 residues. Trimming removed 4 bases from V and 10 bases from J; junction bases left unmatched: 7. The CDR3, as DNA: TGTGCCAGCAGTTCGTCAGGGGGTAGGTCACCCCTCCACTTT. Residues: CASSSSGGRSPLHF.

This clonotype occurred a few times. The V call is TRBV10-2, the J call TRBJ1-2, with TRBD1 as a possible D gene (5 bases). This CDR3 contains 17 residues. Between the trimmed V and J ends, which lost 0 bases and 1 base, there was a span of 15 bases. The germline V gene encodes CDR1 WSHSY and CDR2 SAAADI. The CDR3 spells CASSESTFWGVNYGYTF. The DNA of the CDR3 is TGCGCCAGCAGTGAGTCTACGTTCTGGGGCGTTAACTATGGCTACACCTTC.

The rearrangement links TRBV2 to TRBJ1-1; D is uncertain. There are 14 residues in the CDR3. Germline V gene lookup returns CDR1 SNHLY and CDR2 FYNNEI. V gave up 5 bases and J gave up 1 base, with 11 bases separating them. The CDR3, as DNA: TGTGCCAGCAGTACCAATCAGCGGAACACTGAAGCTTTCTTT. Translation gives CASSTNQRNTEAFF.

This clonotype occurred a few times. The V gene is TRBV2, the J gene TRBJ2-7; D is perhaps TRBD1 or TRBD2 (6 bases each). This CDR3 contains 14 residues. Trimming pared 3 bases from V and 3 bases from J, leaving 12 bases between. CDR1 SNHLY and CDR2 FYNNEI come from the germline V gene. CDR3 sequence: CASSELGGGYEQYF. The CDR3 nucleotides read TGTGCCAGCAGTGAGTTGGGGGGCGGCTACGAGCAGTACTTC.

This clonotype came up a few times. Written as DNA, the CDR3 is TGTGCCACCAGCAGGGGACAGGGGGTCCGTACGCAGTATTTT. This sequence encodes CATSRGQGVRTQYF. This chain links TRBV15 with TRBJ2-3; the match to TRBD1 covers 11 bases. This CDR3 is built from 14 residues. The germline CDR1 and CDR2 sequences are LNHNV and YYDKDF (reference sequence). With 3 bases clipped from V and 8 bases from J, the junction kept 4 bases outside the gene matches.